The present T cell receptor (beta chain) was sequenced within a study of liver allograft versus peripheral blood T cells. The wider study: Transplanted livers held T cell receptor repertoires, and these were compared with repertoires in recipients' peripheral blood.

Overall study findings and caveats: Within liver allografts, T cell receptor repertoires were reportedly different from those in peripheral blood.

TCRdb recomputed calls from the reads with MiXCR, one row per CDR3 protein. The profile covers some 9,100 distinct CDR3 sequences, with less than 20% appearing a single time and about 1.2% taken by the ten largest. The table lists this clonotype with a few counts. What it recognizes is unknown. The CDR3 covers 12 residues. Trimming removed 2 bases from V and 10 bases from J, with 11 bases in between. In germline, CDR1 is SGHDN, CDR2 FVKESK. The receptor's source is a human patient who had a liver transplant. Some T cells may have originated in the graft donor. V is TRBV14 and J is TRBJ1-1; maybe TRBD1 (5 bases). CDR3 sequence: CASSQRPGGAFF. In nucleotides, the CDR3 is TGTGCCAGCAGCCAACGGCCGGGGGGAGCTTTCTTT.